These 12 T cell receptor beta chains came from one sample sequenced in a study of CD8+ T cells in alopecia areata. RNA extraction was followed by reverse transcription into cDNA, which acted as the sequencing template. The method was immunoSEQ multiplex PCR; TCRdb's version includes in-frame clones alone and lacks a portion of them. The table has approximately 8,000 clones, approximately 70% seen once. Sampling of alopecia areata patients yielded lesional scalp punch biopsies as well as peripheral blood. The source material was skin, sampled at week 0. The receptors stem from a human donor with alopecia areata.

In DNA, the CDR3 is TGTGCCAGCAGTCCAACAGGGTTCGGGAATGAGCAGTTCTTC. Translating gives CASSPTGFGNEQFF. The chain joins TRBV6-1 to TRBJ2-1; weak D call: TRBD1 (6 bases). Trimming left V 5 bases short and J 7 bases short, with 15 bases between. CDR1 and CDR2 from the germline V gene are MNHNS and SASEGT. The CDR3 spans 14 residues.

Remarks on this clone: The germline gene is not matched at one end of the junction; a read error may be the cause. This rearrangement joins TRBV25-1 to TRBJ2-7; the match to TRBD2 covers 11 bases. CDR3 size: 15 residues. Germline values: CDR1 MGHDK, CDR2 SYGVNS. The CDR3 sequence: CASSDGTSGRDERYF. The CDR3 DNA follows: TGTGCCAGCAGTGACGGGACTAGCGGCCGTGACGAGCGGTACTTC.

The CDR3 protein is CASSLTPDGGTQYF. The DNA for the CDR3 is TGTGCCAGCAGCTTAACGCCTGATGGGGGTACGCAGTATTTT. The J gene is TRBJ2-3, the V gene TRBV7-9; either TRBD1 or TRBD2 may fit D (5 bases each). V lost 2 bases, J lost 8 bases, and 14 bases lay in between. Germline V gives CDR1 SEHNR, CDR2 FQNEAQ (reference sequence). This CDR3 spans 14 amino acids.

The V and J genes are TRBV5-1 and TRBJ2-1; 16 nucleotides line up with TRBD2. This CDR3 is built from 16 residues. Germline V CDR1 and CDR2: SGHRS, YFSETQ. V lost 4 bases to trimming and J lost 6 bases; unmatched junction nucleotides: 4. CDR3: CASSPGTSGGVNEQFF. In nucleotides, the CDR3 is TGCGCCAGCAGCCCCGGGACTAGCGGGGGGGTCAATGAGCAGTTCTTC.

J is TRBJ2-4 and V is TRBV7-2; D possibly uses TRBD1 or TRBD2 (6 bases each). The germline gives CDR1 SGHTA, CDR2 FQGNSA. The V gene lost 2 bases and the J gene lost 4 bases, with 12 bases spanning the gap. The CDR3 consists of 15 residues. The DNA of the CDR3 is TGTGCCAGCAGCTTAATGGGGGGCGAGAAAAACATTCAGTACTTC. It translates to CASSLMGGEKNIQYF.

This chain connects TRBV25-1 to TRBJ1-2; 7 bases agree with TRBD1. V was clipped by 6 bases and J by 7 bases; unmatched bases: 8. The V gene's germline CDR1 is MGHDK and CDR2 SYGVNS. The CDR3 totals 13 residues. CDR3 in DNA: TGTGCCAGCAGAAGAACAGGGGCTAGTGGCTACACCTTC. Protein: CASRRTGASGYTF.

V usage is TRBV6-5 and J usage is TRBJ2-2, with a possible D match to TRBD2 (5 bases). CDR1 is MNHEY and CDR2 is SVGAGI in the germline V gene. This CDR3 has 15 residues. Trimming stripped 7 bases from V and 5 bases from J, with 17 bases between. This CDR3 reads CASTTWGDGTGELFF. CDR3 coding DNA: TGTGCCAGCACGACTTGGGGAGATGGAACCGGGGAGCTGTTTTTT.

The V and J genes are TRBV11-2 and TRBJ1-1; no definite D call. The V gene lost 0 bases and the J gene lost 9 bases, with 8 bases spanning the gap. The CDR3 is 12 amino acids. Germline-derived CDR1 and CDR2 are SGHAT and FQNNGV. CDR3 amino acids: CASSLDLNQAFF. For the CDR3, the DNA is TGTGCCAGCAGCTTAGACCTGAACCAAGCTTTCTTT.

In its sample, this clone was seen once. The chain employs TRBV2 and TRBJ2-6; 7 positions agree with TRBD1. The CDR3 contains 15 residues. V lost 7 bases and J lost 2; bases outside the gene matches: 5. The germline V gene encodes CDR1 SNHLY and CDR2 FYNNEI. The CDR3 spells CASTDRAPGANVLTF. CDR3 sequence (DNA): TGTGCCAGCACTGACAGGGCCCCTGGGGCCAACGTCCTGACTTTC.

This chain connects TRBV2 to TRBJ1-2; a possible D gene is TRBD1 (5 bases). V lost 7 bases and J 4 bases, leaving 16 bases between the germline ends. The CDR3 loop spans 14 amino acids. Looked up from germline, CDR1 is SNHLY and CDR2 is FYNNEI. The CDR3 DNA reads TGTGCCAGCACCGTTCCAGGGTCCAGCTATGGCTACACCTTC. Translating gives CASTVPGSSYGYTF.

The chain uses TRBV2 and TRBJ2-5; 9 bases line up with TRBD1. The J call could be wrong; TRBJ2-7 is a better fit for the DNA end. This CDR3 is 13 amino acids long. Germline V gene sequence: CDR1 SNHLY, CDR2 FYNNEI. The CDR3 bases are TGTGCCAGTTCGGGACAGGGTACCTACGAGCAGTACTTC. Residues: CASSGQGTYEQYF.

V and J are TRBV4-2 and TRBJ1-2; no definite D call. CDR1 is LGHNA, CDR2 YNFKEQ, per germline. Trimming shortened V by 5 bases and J by 3 bases, and 22 bases separated the two germline ends. CDR3 length equals 17 residues. The CDR3 region has the DNA TGTGCCAGCAGCACCCCCTTCCAGAGGGTGAAAGACTATGGCTACACCTTC. Translating gives CASSTPFQRVKDYGYTF.